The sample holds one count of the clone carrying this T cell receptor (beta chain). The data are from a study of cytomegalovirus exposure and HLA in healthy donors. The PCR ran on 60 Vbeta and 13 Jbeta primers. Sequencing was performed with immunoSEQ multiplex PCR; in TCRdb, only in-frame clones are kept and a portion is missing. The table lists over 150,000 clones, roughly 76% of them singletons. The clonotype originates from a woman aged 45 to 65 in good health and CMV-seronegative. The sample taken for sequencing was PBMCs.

DNA of the CDR3: TGTGCCAGCAGCTTAACGGACAGCGACAATGAAAAACTGTTTTTT. Translated: CASSLTDSDNEKLFF. The chain joins TRBV7-9 to TRBJ1-4; maybe TRBD1 (6 bases). This CDR3 has 15 amino acids. Germline V gene lookup returns CDR1 SEHNR and CDR2 FQNEAQ (reference sequence). With 2 bases removed from V and 5 bases from J, the gap between germline ends came to 12 bases.